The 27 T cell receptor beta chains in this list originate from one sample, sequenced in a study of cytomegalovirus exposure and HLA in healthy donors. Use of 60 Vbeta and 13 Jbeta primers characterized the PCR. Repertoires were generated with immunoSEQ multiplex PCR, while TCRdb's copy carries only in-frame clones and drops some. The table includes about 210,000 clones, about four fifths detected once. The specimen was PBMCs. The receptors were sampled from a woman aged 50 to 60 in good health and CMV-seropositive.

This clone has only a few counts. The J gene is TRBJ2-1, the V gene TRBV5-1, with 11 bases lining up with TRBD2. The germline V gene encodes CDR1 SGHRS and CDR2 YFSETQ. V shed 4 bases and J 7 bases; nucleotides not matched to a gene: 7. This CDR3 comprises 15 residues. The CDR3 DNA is TGCGCCAGCAGCATAGCGGGGGGGCCCGGTAATGAGCAGTTCTTC. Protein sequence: CASSIAGGPGNEQFF.

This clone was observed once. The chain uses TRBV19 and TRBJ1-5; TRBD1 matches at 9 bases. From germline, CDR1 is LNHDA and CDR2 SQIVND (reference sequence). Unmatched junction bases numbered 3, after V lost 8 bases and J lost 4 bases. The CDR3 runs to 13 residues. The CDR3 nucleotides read TGTGCCAGTCGCGGGACAGGGAATCAGCCCCAGCATTTT. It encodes CASRGTGNQPQHF.

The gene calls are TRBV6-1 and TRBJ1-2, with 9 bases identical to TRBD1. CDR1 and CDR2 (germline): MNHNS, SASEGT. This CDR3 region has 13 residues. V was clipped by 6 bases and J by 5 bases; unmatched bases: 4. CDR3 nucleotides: TGTGCCAGCAGGGGACAGGGCTTGTATGGCTACACCTTC. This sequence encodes CASRGQGLYGYTF.

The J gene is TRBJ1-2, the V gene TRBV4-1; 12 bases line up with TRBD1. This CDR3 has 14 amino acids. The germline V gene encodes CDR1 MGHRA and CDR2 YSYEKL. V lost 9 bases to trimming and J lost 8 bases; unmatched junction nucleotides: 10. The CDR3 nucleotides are TGCGCCAGTAAAGCGGGACAGGGGGCGTGGGGCTACACCTTC. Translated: CASKAGQGAWGYTF.

The CDR3 loop reads CASSLGQGRVNTEAFF. The CDR3 DNA reads TGTGCCAGCAGTTTGGGTCAGGGTAGAGTGAACACTGAAGCTTTCTTT. The chain carries TRBV28 and TRBJ1-1; TRBD1 might be the D (5 bases). CDR1 is MDHEN, CDR2 SYDVKM, per germline. The CDR3 extends over 16 amino acids. Trimming took off 3 bases at V and 0 bases at J, with 14 bases between the two ends.

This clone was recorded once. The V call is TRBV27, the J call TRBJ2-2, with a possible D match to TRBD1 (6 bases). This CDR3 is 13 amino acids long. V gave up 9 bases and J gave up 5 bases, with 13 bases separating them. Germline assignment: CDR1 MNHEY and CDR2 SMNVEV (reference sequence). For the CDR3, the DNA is TGTGCCAGTGGACAGATACTTACCGGGGAGCTGTTTTTT. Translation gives CASGQILTGELFF.

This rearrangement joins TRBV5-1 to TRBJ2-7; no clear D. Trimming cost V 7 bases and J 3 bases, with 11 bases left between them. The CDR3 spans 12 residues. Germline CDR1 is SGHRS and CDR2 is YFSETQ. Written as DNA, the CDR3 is TGCGCCAGCTCCCGAGAGAACTACGAGCAGTACTTC. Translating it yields CASSRENYEQYF.

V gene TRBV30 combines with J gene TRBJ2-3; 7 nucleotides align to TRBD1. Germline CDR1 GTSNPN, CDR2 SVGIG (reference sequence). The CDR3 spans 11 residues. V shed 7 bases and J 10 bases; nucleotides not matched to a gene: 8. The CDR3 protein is CALETGASQYF. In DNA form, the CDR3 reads TGTGCCTTGGAAACAGGGGCCTCGCAGTATTTT.

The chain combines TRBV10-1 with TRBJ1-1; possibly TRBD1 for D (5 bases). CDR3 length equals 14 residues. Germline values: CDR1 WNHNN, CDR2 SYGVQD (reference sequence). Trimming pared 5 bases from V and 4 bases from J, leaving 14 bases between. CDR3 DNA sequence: TGCGCCAGCAGTAGGGGAAGCTTGGGCACTGAAGCTTTCTTT. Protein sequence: CASSRGSLGTEAFF.

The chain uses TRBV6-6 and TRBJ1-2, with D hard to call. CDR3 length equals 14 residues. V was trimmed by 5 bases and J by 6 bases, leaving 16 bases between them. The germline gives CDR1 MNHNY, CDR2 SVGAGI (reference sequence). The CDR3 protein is CASSPDGLGHGYTF. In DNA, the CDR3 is TGTGCCAGCAGTCCGGACGGACTTGGCCATGGCTACACCTTC.

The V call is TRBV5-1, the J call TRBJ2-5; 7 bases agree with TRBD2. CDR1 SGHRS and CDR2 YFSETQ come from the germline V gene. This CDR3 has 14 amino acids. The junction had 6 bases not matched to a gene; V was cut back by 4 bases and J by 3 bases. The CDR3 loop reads CASSRLATEETQYF. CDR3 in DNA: TGCGCCAGCAGCCGACTAGCTACAGAAGAGACCCAGTACTTC.

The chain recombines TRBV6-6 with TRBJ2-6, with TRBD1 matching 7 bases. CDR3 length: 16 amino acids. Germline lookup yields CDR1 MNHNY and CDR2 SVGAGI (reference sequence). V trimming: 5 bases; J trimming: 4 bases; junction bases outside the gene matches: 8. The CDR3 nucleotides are TGTGCCAGCAGTCCCCCACAGGGGTCCGGGGCCAACGTCCTGACTTTC. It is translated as CASSPPQGSGANVLTF.

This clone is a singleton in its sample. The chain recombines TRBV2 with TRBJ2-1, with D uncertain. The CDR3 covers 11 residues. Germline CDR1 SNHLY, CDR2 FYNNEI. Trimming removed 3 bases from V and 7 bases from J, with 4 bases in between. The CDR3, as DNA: TGTGCCAGCAGTGACTATAATGAGCAGTTCTTC. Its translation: CASSDYNEQFF.

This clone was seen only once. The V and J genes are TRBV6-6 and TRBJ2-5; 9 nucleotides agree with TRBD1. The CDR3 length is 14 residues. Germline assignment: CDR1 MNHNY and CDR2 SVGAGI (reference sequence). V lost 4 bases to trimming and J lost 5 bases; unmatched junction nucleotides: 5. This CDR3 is CASSSDRGGETQYF. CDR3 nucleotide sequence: TGTGCCAGCAGTTCCGACAGGGGGGGGGAGACCCAGTACTTC.

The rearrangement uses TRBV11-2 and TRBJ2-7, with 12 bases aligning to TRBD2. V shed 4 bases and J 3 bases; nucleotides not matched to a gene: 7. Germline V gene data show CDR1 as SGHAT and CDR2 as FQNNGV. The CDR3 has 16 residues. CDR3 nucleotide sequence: TGTGCCAGCAGCTGGCCACTAGCGGGGGGCAACTACGAGCAGTACTTC. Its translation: CASSWPLAGGNYEQYF.

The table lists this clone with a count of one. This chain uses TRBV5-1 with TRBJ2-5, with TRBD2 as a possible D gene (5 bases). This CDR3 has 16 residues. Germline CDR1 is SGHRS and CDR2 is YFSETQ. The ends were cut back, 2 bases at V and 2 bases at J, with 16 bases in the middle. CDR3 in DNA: TGCGCCAGCAGCTTAAGAGGGTCGATCAGTCAAGAGACCCAGTACTTC. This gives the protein CASSLRGSISQETQYF.

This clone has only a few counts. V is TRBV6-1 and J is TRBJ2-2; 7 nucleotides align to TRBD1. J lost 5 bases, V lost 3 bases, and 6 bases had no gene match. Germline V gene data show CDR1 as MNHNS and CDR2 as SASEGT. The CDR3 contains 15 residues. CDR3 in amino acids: CASSETGQVTGELFF. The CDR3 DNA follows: TGTGCCAGCAGTGAGACCGGACAGGTTACCGGGGAGCTGTTTTTT.

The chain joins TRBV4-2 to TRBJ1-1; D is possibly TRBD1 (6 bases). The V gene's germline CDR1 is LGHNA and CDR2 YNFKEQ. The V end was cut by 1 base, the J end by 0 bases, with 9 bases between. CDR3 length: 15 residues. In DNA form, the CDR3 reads TGTGCCAGCAGCCAAGTCGGGGACATGAACACTGAAGCTTTCTTT. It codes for CASSQVGDMNTEAFF.

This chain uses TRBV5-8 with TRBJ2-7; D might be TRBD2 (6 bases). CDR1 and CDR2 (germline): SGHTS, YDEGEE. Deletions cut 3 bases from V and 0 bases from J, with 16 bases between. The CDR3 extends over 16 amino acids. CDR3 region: CASSYGGRDRSYEQYF. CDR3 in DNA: TGTGCCAGCAGCTACGGGGGTCGGGACCGCTCCTACGAGCAGTACTTC.

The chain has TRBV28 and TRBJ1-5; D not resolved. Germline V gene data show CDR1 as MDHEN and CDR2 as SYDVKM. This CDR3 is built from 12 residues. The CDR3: CSGSDSNQPQHF. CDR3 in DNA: TGTTCGGGGTCGGATAGCAATCAGCCCCAGCATTTT.

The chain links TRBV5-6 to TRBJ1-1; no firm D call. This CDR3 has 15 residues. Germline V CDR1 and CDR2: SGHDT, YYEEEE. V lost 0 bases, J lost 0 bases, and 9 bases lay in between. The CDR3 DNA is TGTGCCAGCAGCTTGGTGGGCAGCTTGAACACTGAAGCTTTCTTT. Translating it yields CASSLVGSLNTEAFF.

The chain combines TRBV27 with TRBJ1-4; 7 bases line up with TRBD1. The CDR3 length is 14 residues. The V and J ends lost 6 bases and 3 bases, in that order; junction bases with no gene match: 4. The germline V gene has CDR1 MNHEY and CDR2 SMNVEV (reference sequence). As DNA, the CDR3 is TGTGCCAGCAGATGGACAGGATCTAATGAAAAACTGTTTTTT. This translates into CASRWTGSNEKLFF.

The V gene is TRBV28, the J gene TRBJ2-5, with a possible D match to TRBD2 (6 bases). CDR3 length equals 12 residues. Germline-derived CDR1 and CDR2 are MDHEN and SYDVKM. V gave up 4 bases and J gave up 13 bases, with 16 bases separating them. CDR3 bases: TGTGCCAGCAGTTCGGGACTGCTCGGGGCGTACTTC. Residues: CASSSGLLGAYF.

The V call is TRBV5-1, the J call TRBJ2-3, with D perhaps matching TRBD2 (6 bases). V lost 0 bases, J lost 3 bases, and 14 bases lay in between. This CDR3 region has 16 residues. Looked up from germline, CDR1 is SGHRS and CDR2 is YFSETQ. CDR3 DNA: TGCGCCAGCAGCTTGGCCCGGGGGAGTCGGACAGATACGCAGTATTTT. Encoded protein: CASSLARGSRTDTQYF.

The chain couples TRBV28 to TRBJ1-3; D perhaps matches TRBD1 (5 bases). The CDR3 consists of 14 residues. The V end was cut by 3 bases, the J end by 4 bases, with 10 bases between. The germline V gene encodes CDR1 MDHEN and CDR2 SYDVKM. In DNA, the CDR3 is TGTGCCAGCAGTTTCTTGGCAGGGGGAAACACCATATATTTT. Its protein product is CASSFLAGGNTIYF. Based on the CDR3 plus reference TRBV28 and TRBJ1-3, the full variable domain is DVKVTQSSRYLVKRTGEKVFLECVQDMDHENMFWYRQDPGLGLRLIYFSYDVKMKEKGDIPEGYSVSREKKERFSLILESASTNQTSMYLCASSFLAGGNTIYFGEGSWLTVV.

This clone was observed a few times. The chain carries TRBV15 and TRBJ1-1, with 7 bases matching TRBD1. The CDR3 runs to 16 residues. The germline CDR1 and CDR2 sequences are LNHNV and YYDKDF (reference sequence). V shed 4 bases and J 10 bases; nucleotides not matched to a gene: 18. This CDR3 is CATSTDSHYRGRGAFF. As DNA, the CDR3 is TGTGCCACCAGCACCGATTCGCACTACAGGGGCAGGGGAGCTTTCTTT.

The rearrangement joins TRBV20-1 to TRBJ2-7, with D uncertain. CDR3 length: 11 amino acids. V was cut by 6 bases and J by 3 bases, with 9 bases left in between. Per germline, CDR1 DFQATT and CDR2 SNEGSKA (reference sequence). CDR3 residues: CSAPRGYEQYF. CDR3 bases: TGCAGTGCCCCGCGCGGCTACGAGCAGTACTTC.